These 20 T cell receptor beta chains were sequenced from one sample in a study of T-cell memory formation after mild COVID-19. A single record per CDR3 protein comes from TCRdb applying MiXCR to the 5' RACE reads. Of about 180,000 distinct CDR3 sequences detected, around 15% appear once; the ten largest clones hold approximately 2.2%. The sample consisted of PBMCs or a T cell subset sorted from them (not recorded which). The receptor set was obtained from an adult woman who had mild COVID-19 (a few samples of this study predate the infection). Cell type and time point are not known.

Comments on this clonotype: Being one base from a much bigger clone, this may be a read error. The CDR3 protein is CSAMRIGLLYEQYF. The CDR3 region has the DNA TGCAGTGCTATGCGGATAGGGCTTCTCTACGAGCAGTACTTC. The chain links TRBV20-1 to TRBJ2-7; D call uncertain. Germline values: CDR1 DFQATT, CDR2 SNEGSKA (reference sequence). CDR3 size: 14 residues. V gave up 4 bases and J gave up 3 bases, with 16 bases separating them.

This clonotype was found a few times. This sequence joins TRBV12-3 or TRBV12-4 and TRBJ1-5, with D maybe TRBD1 (5 bases). The CDR3 contains 14 residues. Trimming stripped 3 bases from V and 3 bases from J, with 9 bases between. In DNA form, the CDR3 reads TGTGCCAGCAGTTTGGGACGTACCAATCAGCCCCAGCATTTT. It yields the protein CASSLGRTNQPQHF.

The DNA of the CDR3 is TGCAGCGTACCGGACGATGGCTACACCTTC. Amino acids: CSVPDDGYTF. This sequence joins TRBV29-1 and TRBJ1-2, with D unclear. Between the trimmed V and J ends, which lost 6 bases and 6 bases, there was a span of 8 bases. This CDR3 has 10 amino acids. Germline V gene lookup returns CDR1 SQVTM and CDR2 ANQGSEA.

This clonotype was detected only a few times. The rearrangement joins TRBV19 to TRBJ2-1; TRBD2 aligns across 8 bases. After removal of 3 bases from V and 3 bases from J, the junction contained 10 bases not matched to a gene. Germline assignment: CDR1 LNHDA and CDR2 SQIVND (reference sequence). The CDR3 extends over 17 amino acids. CDR3 protein: CASSIGTGTRDYNEQFF. The DNA for the CDR3 is TGTGCCAGTAGTATTGGTACCGGGACTAGAGACTACAATGAGCAGTTCTTC.

This clonotype was observed at least ten times. The chain has TRBV7-2 and TRBJ2-5; D gene unclear. Trimming took 5 bases from V and 2 from J, leaving 6 bases between them. CDR1 is SGHTA and CDR2 is FQGNSA in the germline V gene. The CDR3 is made up of 12 amino acids. The CDR3 DNA follows: TGTGCCAGCAGCAGACCGCAAGAGACCCAGTACTTC. Protein product: CASSRPQETQYF.

V gene TRBV20-1 combines with J gene TRBJ2-5; the match to TRBD2 covers 8 bases. Per the germline V gene, CDR1 is DFQATT and CDR2 is SNEGSKA (reference sequence). Unmatched junction bases numbered 12, after V lost 5 bases and J lost 10 bases. This CDR3 contains 13 residues. CDR3 amino acids: CSAFGTRIRDQYF. In nucleotides, the CDR3 is TGCAGTGCTTTCGGGACTAGAATACGGGACCAGTACTTC.

The rearrangement uses TRBV12-3 or TRBV12-4 and TRBJ2-7; TRBD1 is a possible D gene (6 bases). The CDR3 is 14 amino acids. The V gene lost 5 bases and the J gene lost 3 bases, with 14 bases spanning the gap. CDR3 sequence reads: CASSPPGTSYEQYF. The CDR3 bases are TGTGCCAGCAGTCCTCCGGGGACAAGCTACGAGCAGTACTTC.

V is TRBV11-1 and J is TRBJ2-7; TRBD1 matches 9 bases. CDR1 is SGHAT and CDR2 is FQDESV in the germline V gene (reference sequence). V was clipped by 5 bases and J by 4 bases; unmatched bases: 6. The CDR3 runs to 14 residues. CDR3 region: CASSGGQGRYEQYF. The CDR3 region has the DNA TGTGCCAGCAGCGGAGGACAGGGGAGATACGAGCAGTACTTC.

The genes are TRBV12-3 or TRBV12-4 and TRBJ2-2; D is possibly TRBD1 (6 bases). The CDR3 is 14 residues long. V lost 3 bases and J lost 7, with 12 bases in between. CDR3 nucleotide sequence: TGTGCCAGCAGTTTCTTGGGGGCAGGCGGGGAGCTGTTTTTT. Its translation: CASSFLGAGGELFF.

The V call is TRBV24-1, the J call TRBJ2-1, with unresolved D. The CDR3 runs 13 residues. Between the trimmed V and J ends, which lost 6 bases and 8 bases, there was a span of 13 bases. Germline V lookup: CDR1 KGHDR, CDR2 SFDVKD. The CDR3 sequence is CATSLPGYDEQFF. CDR3 nucleotide sequence: TGTGCCACCAGTCTCCCGGGTTACGATGAGCAGTTCTTC.

This clonotype was found many times. The chain joins TRBV5-6 to TRBJ2-1, with TRBD2 matching over 12 bases. This CDR3 has 17 amino acids. J was trimmed by 7 bases and V by 3 bases; bases with no gene match: 11. Germline CDR1 reads SGHDT; CDR2 reads YYEEEE. The CDR3 DNA sequence: TGTGCCAGCAGCTCACGAAACCTAGCGGGAGGGCCGAATGAGCAGTTCTTC. Its protein is CASSSRNLAGGPNEQFF.

The chain is built from TRBV19 and TRBJ1-1; no reliable D call. The CDR3 totals 14 residues. The germline CDR1 and CDR2 sequences are LNHDA and SQIVND (reference sequence). The germline V and J ends were trimmed by 6 bases and 0 bases, with 11 bases remaining between them. Here the CDR3 reads CASRSQTMNTEAFF. DNA for the CDR3: TGTGCCAGTAGATCACAGACGATGAACACTGAAGCTTTCTTT.

This clonotype appeared many times. The chain recombines TRBV12-3 or TRBV12-4 with TRBJ2-1; 10 positions match TRBD2. The V segment lost 5 bases and the J segment 2 bases; nucleotides outside the gene matches: 3. CDR3 length equals 15 residues. The CDR3 nucleotides are TGTGCCAGCAGTCTCAGCGGGAGGGCCTACAATGAGCAGTTCTTC. It is translated as CASSLSGRAYNEQFF.

This clonotype was picked up one time. The chain couples TRBV5-1 to TRBJ1-1; D perhaps matches TRBD1 (5 bases). The CDR3 loop spans 12 amino acids. The ends were cut back, 1 base at V and 9 bases at J, with 10 bases in the middle. The germline gives CDR1 SGHRS, CDR2 YFSETQ. The CDR3, as DNA: TGCGCCAGCAGCTTGCCGGGGGAGAAAGCTTTCTTT. Encoded protein: CASSLPGEKAFF.

This clonotype was counted only a few times. In DNA, the CDR3 is TGTGCCAGCAGTTACTCGGGCCGGACTAGCGGGGGCCGAACAGATACGCAGTATTTT. Its protein product is CASSYSGRTSGGRTDTQYF. J is TRBJ2-3 and V is TRBV6-5; 13 nucleotides match TRBD2. This CDR3 region has 19 residues. Germline CDR1 MNHEY, CDR2 SVGAGI. After removal of 0 bases from V and 3 bases from J, the junction contained 9 bases not matched to a gene.

This chain joins TRBV12-3 or TRBV12-4 and TRBJ2-2, with D tentatively TRBD2 (5 bases). V lost 7 bases to trimming and J lost 4 bases, with 10 bases between them. The CDR3 covers 13 residues. The CDR3 here is CASTTGSTGELFF. The CDR3 DNA sequence: TGTGCCAGCACCACGGGAAGCACCGGGGAGCTGTTTTTT.

The chain joins TRBV5-1 to TRBJ2-5, with unresolved D. The length of the CDR3 is 14 residues. CDR1 SGHRS and CDR2 YFSETQ come from the germline V gene. Trimming took 0 bases from V and 4 from J, leaving 10 bases between them. The CDR3 region is CASSLEGRRETQYF. In DNA, the CDR3 is TGCGCCAGCAGCTTGGAAGGCAGGCGAGAGACCCAGTACTTC. Variable domain in full (rest from reference TRBV5-1 and TRBJ2-5): KAGVTQTPRYLIKTRGQQVTLSCSPISGHRSVSWYQQTPGQGLQFLFEYFSETQRNKGNFPGRFSGRQFSNSRSEMNVSTLELGDSALYLCASSLEGRRETQYFGPGTRLLVL.

This chain connects TRBV7-2 to TRBJ2-1, with TRBD2 matching 10 bases. V shed 5 bases and J 7 bases; nucleotides not matched to a gene: 8. This CDR3 has 15 amino acids. The V gene's germline CDR1 is SGHTA and CDR2 FQGNSA. DNA for the CDR3: TGTGCCAGCAGCCGGGAGGCTAGCGGGAGTAATGAGCAGTTCTTC. Encoded protein: CASSREASGSNEQFF.

In this sample, this clonotype turned up a few times. The CDR3 nucleotides read TGTGCCAGCAGTTCCGGGACAGCTAACTATGGCTACACCTTC. Translated, it gives CASSSGTANYGYTF. The rearrangement links TRBV12-3 or TRBV12-4 to TRBJ1-2; 7 bases align to TRBD1. The junction had 2 bases not matched to a gene; V was cut back by 4 bases and J by 0 bases. The CDR3 has 14 residues.

This clonotype has more than one count but fewer than ten. The rearrangement uses TRBV18 and TRBJ2-2; no firm D call. Looked up from germline, CDR1 is KGHSH and CDR2 is LQKENI. V was shortened by 3 bases and J by 1 base, with 9 bases between the two germline ends. CDR3 length: 15 residues. For the CDR3, the DNA is TGTGCCAGCTCACCGGGGAACTTGAACACCGGGGAGCTGTTTTTT. This codes for CASSPGNLNTGELFF.